The rows below give T cell receptor beta chains drawn from one sample of a study of cytotoxic CD8 clonotypes in ibrutinib-treated CLL. TCRdb's table, derived via immunoSEQ multiplex PCR, lists solely in-frame clones and lacks some. The sample records hundreds of thousands of clones, more than 65% being singletons. This specimen consisted of PBMCs, obtained before ibrutinib treatment. The receptors were sampled from a human donor with chronic lymphocytic leukemia. The CDR3 runs from the conserved cysteine through the conserved F or W. The D gene is left open where the match is weak. Clone size appears in some rows only: once, few, many, or a class for an expanded clone.

TRBV18,.,.,TRBJ2-2,TGTGCCAGCTCAAGCGCAATAGCGTCTACCGGGGAGCTGTTTTTT,CASSSAIASTGELFF
TRBV30,.,.,TRBJ1-1,TGTGCCTGGAGTCCAGACCTGGGCGCTGAAGCTTTCTTT,CAWSPDLGAEAFF
TRBV28,TRBD1,.,TRBJ1-4,TGTGCCAGCAGTACTTTGACAGGGAGGCTGTTTTTT,CASSTLTGRLFF
TRBV19,TRBD2,once,TRBJ2-1,TGTGCCAGTAGTATTCCTAGCGGGAGCCCAGGAAATGAGCAGTTCTTC,CASSIPSGSPGNEQFF
TRBV29-1,TRBD1,.,TRBJ2-7,TGCAGCGTCATCGGAGTCAAGTCCGGGACAGGAGGCTTATCTCCCCACGAGCAGTACTTC,CSVIGVKSGTGGLSPHEQYF
TRBV5-5,TRBD1,.,TRBJ2-5,TGTGCCAGCAGCTTTTTCGGCAGGGGGCTCGTGTACAGAGAGACCCAGTACTTC,CASSFFGRGLVYRETQYF
TRBV6-5,.,.,TRBJ1-2,TGTGCCAGCAGTTACCACAGGGACTATGGCTACACCTTC,CASSYHRDYGYTF
TRBV12-5,.,.,TRBJ2-2,TGTGCTAGTGGTTTGGGGGTTGTCAACACCGGGGAGCTGTTTTTT,CASGLGVVNTGELFF
TRBV12-2,.,.,TRBJ1-6,TGTGCAAGTCGCTCTCTTACGGACAGGGGAACTTCACCCCTCCACTTT,CASRSLTDRGTSPLHF
TRBV7-9,TRBD1,.,TRBJ2-7,TGTGCCAGCAGCTCCGATGAGACAGGGGCCGGGGAGCAGTACTTC,CASSSDETGAGEQYF